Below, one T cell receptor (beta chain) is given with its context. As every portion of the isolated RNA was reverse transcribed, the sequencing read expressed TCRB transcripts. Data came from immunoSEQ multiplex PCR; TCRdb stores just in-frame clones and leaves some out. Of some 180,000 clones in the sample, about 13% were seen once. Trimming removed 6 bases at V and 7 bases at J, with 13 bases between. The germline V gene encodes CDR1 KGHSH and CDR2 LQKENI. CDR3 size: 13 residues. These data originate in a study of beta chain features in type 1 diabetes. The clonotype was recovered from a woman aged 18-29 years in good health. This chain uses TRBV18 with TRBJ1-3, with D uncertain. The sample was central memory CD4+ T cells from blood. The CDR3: CASSTTEGNTIYF. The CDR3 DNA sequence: TGTGCCAGCTCCACCACCGAGGGCAACACCATATATTTT.